Below are 21 T cell receptor beta chains sequenced from a single sample in a study of T cells after somatic rescue of genetic block. Data came from immunoSEQ multiplex PCR; TCRdb stores just in-frame clones and leaves some out. Of around 8,100 clones listed, 80% to 85% were seen once; the top ten hold around 24%. Input material: peripheral blood mononuclear cells (PBMCs). These TCRs come from a boy younger than 18.

The chain recombines TRBV2 with TRBJ2-7, with 7 bases matching TRBD1. V lost 7 bases and J lost 2; bases outside the gene matches: 5. The CDR3 has 13 amino acids. The germline V gene encodes CDR1 SNHLY and CDR2 FYNNEI. CDR3 region: CASTTTGPYEQYF. The CDR3, as DNA: TGTGCCAGCACCACGACAGGGCCCTACGAGCAGTACTTC.

The chain joins TRBV11-1 to TRBJ2-3, with 8 bases identical to TRBD2. CDR3 length: 18 amino acids. CDR1 and CDR2 (germline): SGHAT, FQDESV (reference sequence). The ends lost 0 bases at V and 3 bases at J; junction bases unmatched: 11. This CDR3 reads CASSLARPRGGPTDTQYF. CDR3 sequence (DNA): TGTGCCAGCAGCTTAGCTCGACCTCGGGGGGGCCCTACAGATACGCAGTATTTT.

The chain combines TRBV7-9 with TRBJ1-4, with TRBD1 matching 7 bases. With 1 base clipped from V and 7 bases from J, the junction kept 18 bases outside the gene matches. Germline loops: CDR1 SEHNR, CDR2 FQNEAQ (reference sequence). The CDR3 length is 19 residues. The CDR3 nucleotides are TGTGCCAGCAGCTTAGAGGGGACAGACTATACCTACTGGGGTGAAAAACTGTTTTTT. Its protein product is CASSLEGTDYTYWGEKLFF.

The genes are TRBV5-4 and TRBJ2-7; 8 bases line up with TRBD1. The CDR3 runs to 14 residues. The V and J ends lost 6 bases and 0 bases, in that order; junction bases with no gene match: 5. Germline CDR1 and CDR2: SGHNT and YYREEE (reference sequence). The chain's CDR3 is CASTSTGDSYEQYF. Written as DNA, the CDR3 is TGTGCCAGCACCTCGACAGGGGACTCCTACGAGCAGTACTTC.

CDR3 DNA sequence: TGTGCCAGCAGCTTGAGGGAGTACGGGACCCAGTACTTC. This sequence encodes CASSLREYGTQYF. The chain recombines TRBV7-6 with TRBJ2-5, with TRBD2 as a possible D gene (5 bases). This CDR3 is 13 amino acids long. V was shortened by 3 bases and J by 7 bases, with 12 bases between the two germline ends. Germline V CDR1 and CDR2: SGHVS, FNYEAQ.

This clone has just one count. The CDR3 protein is CASSLDQGTYEQYF. The CDR3 region has the DNA TGTGCCAGCAGCCTGGACCAAGGGACCTACGAGCAGTACTTC. The chain employs TRBV7-2 and TRBJ2-7; no reliable D call. With 5 bases removed from V and 2 bases from J, the gap between germline ends came to 13 bases. The CDR3 runs to 14 residues. Germline V gene sequence: CDR1 SGHTA, CDR2 FQGNSA.

This clone was picked up one time. V usage is TRBV5-8 and J usage is TRBJ2-7; 7 bases are shared with TRBD2. Germline CDR1 SGHTS, CDR2 YDEGEE. J was trimmed by 6 bases and V by 4 bases; bases with no gene match: 10. The CDR3 is 14 residues long. CDR3 region: CASSLRGVGGEQYF. In DNA, the CDR3 is TGTGCCAGCAGCCTTCGGGGGGTCGGCGGCGAGCAGTACTTC.

This sequence joins TRBV28 and TRBJ2-5, with TRBD2 as a possible D gene (5 bases). Per germline, CDR1 MDHEN and CDR2 SYDVKM. The CDR3 is 13 residues long. The V and J ends lost 3 bases and 5 bases respectively, with 10 bases between them. CDR3 protein: CASSLSSPETQYF. CDR3 sequence (DNA): TGTGCCAGCAGTTTGTCTAGCCCGGAGACCCAGTACTTC. Variable domain in full (rest from reference TRBV28 and TRBJ2-5): DVKVTQSSRYLVKRTGEKVFLECVQDMDHENMFWYRQDPGLGLRLIYFSYDVKMKEKGDIPEGYSVSREKKERFSLILESASTNQTSMYLCASSLSSPETQYFGPGTRLLVL.

The chain has TRBV25-1 and TRBJ1-2; D might be TRBD1 (6 bases). Germline lookup yields CDR1 MGHDK and CDR2 SYGVNS. V lost 1 base to trimming and J lost 8 bases, with 14 bases between them. The CDR3 runs 14 residues. The CDR3 DNA is TGTGCCAGCAGTGAATTGGTGGGGGGCGAAGGCTACACCTTC. Its translation is CASSELVGGEGYTF.

Written as DNA, the CDR3 is TGTGCCAGCAGCAAACCCGAGGCGAACTATCTTGATCAGTATGGCTACACCTTC. This sequence encodes CASSKPEANYLDQYGYTF. The V gene is TRBV7-2, the J gene TRBJ1-2; D is ambiguous. CDR1 and CDR2 (germline): SGHTA, FQGNSA. This CDR3 contains 18 residues. Trimming left V 5 bases short and J 5 bases short, with 27 bases between.

This chain uses TRBV9 with TRBJ1-6, with D perhaps matching TRBD1 (5 bases). Trimming cost V 2 bases and J 7 bases, with 16 bases left between them. The germline V gene encodes CDR1 SGDLS and CDR2 YYNGEE. The CDR3 contains 16 residues. The CDR3 region is CASSVGTWGLNSPLHF. The CDR3 coding sequence is TGTGCCAGCAGCGTCGGGACCTGGGGCTTAAATTCACCCCTCCACTTT.

The V gene is TRBV7-8, the J gene TRBJ2-3; 8 bases map to TRBD2. This CDR3 comprises 15 residues. Per the germline V gene, CDR1 is SGHVS and CDR2 is FQNEAQ. V lost 5 bases, J lost 4 bases, and 8 bases stayed unmatched. The CDR3 sequence: CASSPGTRIPDTQYF. The DNA of the CDR3 is TGTGCCAGCAGCCCCGGGACTAGGATTCCAGATACGCAGTATTTT.

The rearrangement joins TRBV27 to TRBJ1-1; D may be TRBD1 (5 bases). In germline, CDR1 is MNHEY, CDR2 SMNVEV (reference sequence). The V and J ends lost 6 bases and 0 bases respectively, with 17 bases between them. The length of the CDR3 is 16 residues. CDR3 DNA sequence: TGTGCCAGCAGACGTGCCGCCGGGACTATGAACACTGAAGCTTTCTTT. Residues: CASRRAAGTMNTEAFF.

This clone was recorded a few times. Compared with germline, one end of the junction differs, possibly owing to a read error. The chain is built from TRBV10-1 and TRBJ1-4; D unclear. The CDR3 has 11 residues. CDR1 is WNHNN, CDR2 SYGVQD, per germline (reference sequence). CDR3: CALYRRWLLGF. CDR3 coding DNA: TGCGCCCTGTACCGGCGGTGGCTTTTGGGTTTT.

This chain links TRBV7-2 with TRBJ1-1, with D possibly matching TRBD1 (5 bases). The CDR3 has 13 residues. V dropped 5 bases and J dropped 10 bases, with 17 bases sitting between them. Germline V CDR1 and CDR2: SGHTA, FQGNSA. The CDR3 here is CASSLQGDGVAFF. The CDR3, as DNA: TGTGCCAGCAGCCTCCAAGGGGACGGTGTAGCTTTCTTT.

The chain is built from TRBV28 and TRBJ1-6, with D perhaps TRBD1 (6 bases). Trimming took off 3 bases at V and 9 bases at J, with 15 bases between the two ends. Per the germline V gene, CDR1 is MDHEN and CDR2 is SYDVKM. The CDR3 runs 15 residues. CDR3 amino acids: CASSLGDTESSPLHF. CDR3 in DNA: TGTGCCAGCAGTTTGGGGGACACGGAGAGTTCACCCCTCCACTTT.

V usage is TRBV7-6 and J usage is TRBJ1-6; 7 bases align to TRBD1. Looked up from germline, CDR1 is SGHVS and CDR2 is FNYEAQ. V trimming: 5 bases; J trimming: 2 bases; junction bases outside the gene matches: 18. This CDR3 has 20 amino acids. The CDR3 sequence: CASSQNIGDSRITYNSPLHF. CDR3 coding DNA: TGTGCCAGCAGCCAAAATATAGGGGACAGCAGAATTACCTATAATTCACCCCTCCACTTT.

In this sample, this clone turned up once. This chain joins TRBV21-1 and TRBJ1-1; the table's D call TRBD1 went unverified against the DNA. TRBV21-1 is a listed pseudogene. The CDR3 is 15 amino acids. CDR3 nucleotide sequence: TGTGCCAGCAGCAATCCACAGGGGCCGGGGGTGGAAGCTTTCTTT. Protein product: CASSNPQGPGVEAFF.

The chain combines TRBV2 with TRBJ2-5, with D perhaps assigned TRBD1 or TRBD2 (7 bases each). The CDR3 covers 17 residues. CDR1 SNHLY and CDR2 FYNNEI come from the germline V gene. Deletions cut 4 bases from V and 1 base from J, with 19 bases between. The CDR3 sequence is CASSADREGWPQETQYF. The DNA of the CDR3 is TGTGCCAGCAGTGCTGACAGGGAGGGATGGCCCCAAGAGACCCAGTACTTC.

This rearrangement joins TRBV27 to TRBJ2-7, with TRBD2 as a possible D gene (7 bases). Trimming removed 7 bases at V and 7 bases at J, with 14 bases between. This CDR3 spans 12 amino acids. The germline V gene has CDR1 MNHEY and CDR2 SMNVEV (reference sequence). CDR3 nucleotide sequence: TGTGCCAGCAAGGGGGGGGGCGCGGAGCAGTACTTC. Its protein is CASKGGGAEQYF.

The chain couples TRBV28 to TRBJ1-3; weak D call: TRBD1 (5 bases). The CDR3 runs to 15 residues. CDR1 and CDR2 from the germline V gene are MDHEN and SYDVKM. Trimming took 4 bases from V and 4 from J, leaving 14 bases between them. The CDR3 sequence: CASSSTRVLGNTIYF. The CDR3 DNA sequence: TGTGCCAGCAGTTCCACCAGGGTGCTGGGAAACACCATATATTTT.